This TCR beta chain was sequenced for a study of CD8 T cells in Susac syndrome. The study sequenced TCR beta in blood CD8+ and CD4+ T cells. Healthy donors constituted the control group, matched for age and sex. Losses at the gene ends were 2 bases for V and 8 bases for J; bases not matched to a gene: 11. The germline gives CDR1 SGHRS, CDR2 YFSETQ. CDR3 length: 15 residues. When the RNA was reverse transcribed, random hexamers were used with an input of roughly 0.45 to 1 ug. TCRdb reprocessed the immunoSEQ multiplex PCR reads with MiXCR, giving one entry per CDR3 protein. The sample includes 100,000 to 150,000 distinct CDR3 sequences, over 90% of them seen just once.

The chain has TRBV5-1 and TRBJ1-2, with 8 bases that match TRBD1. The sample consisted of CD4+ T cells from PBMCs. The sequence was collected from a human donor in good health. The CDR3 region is CASSFPGQVMKGYTF. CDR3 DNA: TGCGCCAGCAGCTTCCCGGGACAGGTGATGAAGGGCTACACCTTC.